This entry lists 12 T cell receptor beta chains sequenced from one sample in a study of neoadjuvant anti-PD-1 for oral cavity cancer. Data came from immunoSEQ multiplex PCR; TCRdb stores just in-frame clones and leaves some out. The repertoire includes about 15,000 clones, roughly 70% of them detected once, and 2.5% to 3.5% sits in the top ten. The sequenced sample was PBMCs, obtained before nivolumab (anti-PD-1) treatment. The receptors derive from a person aged 40-85 years with oral cavity squamous cell carcinoma.

The V call is TRBV7-8, the J call TRBJ1-5; the D is unclear. The germline V gene encodes CDR1 SGHVS and CDR2 FQNEAQ. The length of the CDR3 is 15 residues. V was cut by 3 bases and J by 1 base, with 10 bases left in between. CDR3 region: CASSFGVGSNQPQHF. The DNA of the CDR3 is TGTGCCAGCAGCTTTGGAGTCGGGAGCAATCAGCCCCAGCATTTT.

The V and J genes are TRBV27 and TRBJ2-7; D remains unclear. V was shortened by 6 bases and J by 3 bases, with 0 bases between the two germline ends. The CDR3 contains 9 residues. CDR1 and CDR2 from the germline V gene are MNHEY and SMNVEV (reference sequence). In DNA, the CDR3 is TGTGCCAGCAGCTACGAGCAGTACTTC. Protein product: CASSYEQYF.

This chain links TRBV30 with TRBJ1-3; D is possibly TRBD1 (5 bases). The CDR3 length is 14 residues. Deletions cut 5 bases from V and 2 bases from J, with 13 bases between. Per the germline V gene, CDR1 is GTSNPN and CDR2 is SVGIG (reference sequence). The CDR3 reads CAWAGTHPGNTIYF. The DNA of the CDR3 is TGTGCCTGGGCCGGGACTCATCCTGGAAACACCATATATTTT.

The V gene is TRBV30, the J gene TRBJ2-7, with 16 bases fitting TRBD2. The germline V gene encodes CDR1 GTSNPN and CDR2 SVGIG (reference sequence). The CDR3 sequence is 18 residues long. Trimming at V came to 2 bases and at J to 0 bases, leaving 7 bases not matched to a gene. The CDR3, as DNA: TGTGCCTGGAGTTATCCGGGACTAGCGGGGGGGAACTCCTACGAGCAGTACTTC. It specifies CAWSYPGLAGGNSYEQYF.

This sequence joins TRBV18 and TRBJ1-1; 7 bases are shared with TRBD1. V lost 3 bases, J lost 0 bases, and 13 bases stayed unmatched. Germline values: CDR1 KGHSH, CDR2 LQKENI. This CDR3 contains 18 residues. The CDR3 spells CASSPTSIRQGVNTEAFF. CDR3 nucleotide sequence: TGTGCCAGCTCACCCACCAGCATACGACAGGGTGTGAACACTGAAGCTTTCTTT.

This clone was detected only once. This chain uses TRBV9 with TRBJ2-7, with D perhaps TRBD2 (5 bases). V was shortened by 0 bases and J by 2 bases, with 9 bases between the two germline ends. The CDR3 length is 14 residues. The germline CDR1 and CDR2 sequences are SGDLS and YYNGEE. CDR3 residues: CASSVAGFAYEQYF. CDR3 DNA sequence: TGTGCCAGCAGCGTAGCGGGATTCGCCTACGAGCAGTACTTC. The full variable domain, completed using reference TRBV9 and TRBJ2-7, is DSGVTQTPKHLITATGQRVTLRCSPRSGDLSVYWYQQSLDQGLQFLIQYYNGEERAKGNILERFSAQQFPDLHSELNLSSLELGDSALYFCASSVAGFAYEQYFGPGTRLTVT.

This clone was recorded a few times. The V and J genes are TRBV30 and TRBJ1-1; weak D call: TRBD1 (6 bases). V was pared by 0 bases and J by 5 bases, with 16 bases between. The CDR3 is made up of 15 amino acids. Germline assignment: CDR1 GTSNPN and CDR2 SVGIG (reference sequence). CDR3 in amino acids: CAWSVLTGPKTEAFF. The CDR3 DNA follows: TGTGCCTGGAGTGTACTAACAGGGCCAAAAACTGAAGCTTTCTTT.

CDR3: CAEGRTDTQYF. DNA of the CDR3: TGTGCTGAGGGCCGCACAGATACGCAGTATTTT. This rearrangement joins TRBV30 to TRBJ2-3; D might be TRBD2 (5 bases). CDR3 length: 11 amino acids. Looked up from germline, CDR1 is GTSNPN and CDR2 is SVGIG (reference sequence).

The genes are TRBV13 and TRBJ1-1; D not certain. Trimming left V 2 bases short and J 0 bases short, with 7 bases between. The CDR3 totals 14 residues. Germline CDR1 PRHDT, CDR2 FYEKMQ (reference sequence). The CDR3 DNA reads TGTGCCAGCAGCTTAATGGGTTTGAACACTGAAGCTTTCTTT. Translating gives CASSLMGLNTEAFF.

There are a few counts of this clone. This chain uses TRBV29-1 with TRBJ1-1, with D possibly TRBD1 on 5 matching bases. Germline CDR1 is SQVTM and CDR2 is ANQGSEA. This CDR3 comprises 12 residues. The V end was cut by 6 bases, the J end by 6 bases, with 14 bases between. CDR3 nucleotide sequence: TGCAGCGTGTCCCGGGGGTCCGCTGAAGCTTTCTTT. Encoded protein: CSVSRGSAEAFF.

By sample share, this clone is large (0.1 to 1%). The chain joins TRBV6-1 to TRBJ2-1, with D maybe TRBD2 (5 bases). The CDR3 sequence is 15 residues long. From germline, CDR1 is MNHNS and CDR2 SASEGT. V was cut by 3 bases and J by 1 base, with 10 bases left in between. The DNA of the CDR3 is TGTGCCAGCAGTGAGAAATCGGGATCCTACAATGAGCAGTTCTTC. This encodes CASSEKSGSYNEQFF.

This clone has a single count. The chain links TRBV4-1 to TRBJ2-3, with TRBD2 identical over 8 bases. Germline trimming cut 0 bases from V and 5 bases from J; bases unmatched to any gene: 10. CDR1 and CDR2 (germline): MGHRA, YSYEKL. The CDR3 spans 17 residues. CDR3 sequence (DNA): TGCGCCAGCAGCCAAGAAGGCGCGGGGGGCCGGGTAGATACGCAGTATTTT. It is translated as CASSQEGAGGRVDTQYF.